The 22 T cell receptor beta chains reported below all come from one sample, sequenced in a study of blood T cell repertoires in COVID-19. Sequencing used immunoSEQ multiplex PCR; TCRdb keeps in-frame clones, though not all of them. The sample lists about 140,000 clones; more than 70% were seen once. The sequenced material came from peripheral blood. These receptor sequences come from an older woman with acute or convalescent COVID-19.

This chain uses TRBV6-5 with TRBJ2-7; 8 bases map to TRBD1. The germline gives CDR1 MNHEY, CDR2 SVGAGI. The J segment lost 3 bases and the V segment lost 0 bases, leaving 4 bases of the junction unmatched. This CDR3 contains 15 residues. CDR3 in DNA: TGTGCCAGCAGTTACTCCAGGACAGGGAACTACGAGCAGTACTTC. Encoded protein: CASSYSRTGNYEQYF.

The CDR3: CASSLFGWTRGQINSPLHF. In DNA, the CDR3 is TGTGCCAGCAGTTTATTCGGCTGGACGCGGGGACAGATCAATTCACCCCTCCACTTT. V usage is TRBV27 and J usage is TRBJ1-6; 7 bases are shared with TRBD1. V lost 1 base, J lost 7 bases, and 16 bases stayed unmatched. Germline values: CDR1 MNHEY, CDR2 SMNVEV (reference sequence). This CDR3 has 19 residues.

The chain has TRBV7-9 and TRBJ1-2; no definite D call. V was trimmed by 0 bases and J by 4 bases, leaving 9 bases between them. CDR1 and CDR2 (germline): SEHNR, FQNEAQ (reference sequence). The CDR3 extends over 14 amino acids. CDR3 DNA: TGTGCCAGCAGCTTAGCGAGCGCACCCTATGGCTACACCTTC. This encodes CASSLASAPYGYTF.

The V and J genes are TRBV6-5 and TRBJ1-5; 10 bases agree with TRBD1. The germline V gene encodes CDR1 MNHEY and CDR2 SVGAGI. Germline trimming cut 5 bases from V and 7 bases from J; bases unmatched to any gene: 8. The CDR3 sequence is 15 residues long. The CDR3 region has the DNA TGTGCCAGCAGTACCGAGAGGGGACAGGGGCAGCCCCAGCATTTT. Translated: CASSTERGQGQPQHF.

The CDR3 spells CAWTAGRTEAFF. The CDR3, as DNA: TGTGCCTGGACGGCAGGGAGGACTGAAGCTTTCTTT. The rearrangement links TRBV30 to TRBJ1-1; weak D call: TRBD1 (5 bases). The germline V gene has CDR1 GTSNPN and CDR2 SVGIG (reference sequence). Trimming removed 4 bases from V and 5 bases from J, with 11 bases in between. The CDR3 extends over 12 amino acids.

This sequence joins TRBV19 and TRBJ1-3; D is undetermined. The CDR3 spans 17 residues. The germline V gene encodes CDR1 LNHDA and CDR2 SQIVND (reference sequence). The V end lost 6 bases, the J end lost 2 bases, and 20 bases lay between the germline ends. CDR3 amino acids: CASSSDHWGGTGNTIYF. The CDR3 DNA reads TGTGCCAGTAGCTCCGATCATTGGGGAGGCACTGGAAACACCATATATTTT.

This rearrangement joins TRBV5-6 to TRBJ1-2, with TRBD1 matching 9 bases. V was pared by 4 bases and J by 3 bases, with 7 bases of the junction left unmatched. CDR3 length: 15 residues. CDR1 is SGHDT, CDR2 YYEEEE, per germline. DNA for the CDR3: TGTGCCAGCAGCGGGGGTAGGACAGGGGACTATGGCTACACCTTC. Its protein product is CASSGGRTGDYGYTF.

This rearrangement joins TRBV5-4 to TRBJ1-3; 9 bases line up with TRBD1. CDR3 length equals 15 residues. V shed 4 bases, J shed 2 bases, and the junction held 4 bases outside the gene matches. Germline V lookup: CDR1 SGHNT, CDR2 YYREEE (reference sequence). The chain's CDR3 is CASSPQGAAGNTIYF. The CDR3 DNA reads TGTGCCAGCAGCCCACAGGGGGCGGCTGGAAACACCATATATTTT.

V usage is TRBV5-1 and J usage is TRBJ2-5, with D tentatively TRBD2 (6 bases). The germline V and J ends were trimmed by 5 bases and 2 bases, with 10 bases remaining between them. Germline V lookup: CDR1 SGHRS, CDR2 YFSETQ. This CDR3 has 13 amino acids. Here the CDR3 reads CASRRAGQETQYF. CDR3 sequence (DNA): TGCGCCAGCAGGCGTGCGGGGCAAGAGACCCAGTACTTC.

This clone was observed once. This rearrangement joins TRBV3-1 (or the pseudogene TRBV3-2) to TRBJ2-7; D perhaps matches TRBD1 (6 bases). This CDR3 region has 16 residues. V was trimmed by 4 bases and J by 0 bases, leaving 16 bases between them. Germline V gene data show CDR1 as LGHDT and CDR2 as YNNKEL (reference sequence). The CDR3 coding sequence is TGTGCCAGCAGCCGAGGTATGACAGGTTCCTCCTACGAGCAGTACTTC. Residues: CASSRGMTGSSYEQYF.

V gene TRBV7-2 combines with J gene TRBJ2-1; 9 bases line up with TRBD1. The CDR3 is 15 amino acids. V shed 5 bases, J shed 3 bases, and the junction held 5 bases outside the gene matches. CDR1 and CDR2 (germline): SGHTA, FQGNSA. This CDR3 is CASSKDRGRYNEQFF. The CDR3, as DNA: TGTGCCAGCAGCAAGGACAGGGGACGCTACAATGAGCAGTTCTTC.

The chain's CDR3 is CASSVRRSGVPTDTQYF. The CDR3 region has the DNA TGTGCCAGCAGCGTCCGTCGATCAGGGGTCCCCACAGATACGCAGTATTTT. The rearrangement links TRBV9 to TRBJ2-3; TRBD1 is a possible D gene (6 bases). This CDR3 spans 17 amino acids. Trimming left V 2 bases short and J 2 bases short, with 18 bases between. Germline lookup yields CDR1 SGDLS and CDR2 YYNGEE.

As to this clone: Other nucleotide sequences from this sample produce the same CDR3. The rearrangement joins TRBV2 to TRBJ2-7; no reliable D call. The CDR3 spans 15 residues. V was pared by 7 bases and J by 2 bases, with 18 bases between. Germline V CDR1 and CDR2: SNHLY, FYNNEI. The CDR3 loop reads CASTPARVAPYEQYF. CDR3 nucleotide sequence: TGTGCCAGCACTCCGGCCCGGGTCGCACCCTACGAGCAGTACTTC.

The J gene is TRBJ1-6, the V gene TRBV5-1, with TRBD1 as a possible D gene (5 bases). Germline CDR1 reads SGHRS; CDR2 reads YFSETQ. The CDR3 is 14 residues long. Trimming removed 1 base from V and 7 bases from J, with 9 bases in between. CDR3 DNA sequence: TGCGCCAGCAGCTTGACAGGATTCAATTCACCCCTCCACTTT. Its protein product is CASSLTGFNSPLHF.

Comment on this clone: A junction end diverges from the germline sequence, so it may reflect a read error. CDR3 sequence: CASSLAFRSEQFF. CDR3 bases: TGTGCTAGCAGCTTAGCCTTCCGGAGTGAGCAGTTCTTC. The J gene is TRBJ2-1, the V gene TRBV7-7; the D is unclear. The CDR3 extends over 13 amino acids. CDR1 is SSHAT and CDR2 is FNYEAQ in the germline V gene (reference sequence).

This clone was recorded many times. This rearrangement joins TRBV7-2 to TRBJ2-7, with 8 positions matching TRBD1. Germline V lookup: CDR1 SGHTA, CDR2 FQGNSA. After removal of 5 bases from V and 3 bases from J, the junction contained 3 bases not matched to a gene. The CDR3 sequence is 13 residues long. The CDR3 DNA follows: TGTGCCAGCAGCCAGGACAGGGTCTACGAGCAGTACTTC. The encoded protein is CASSQDRVYEQYF. Combining the CDR3 with reference TRBV7-2 and TRBJ2-7 gives the whole variable domain GAGVSQSPSNKVTEKGKDVELRCDPISGHTALYWYRQSLGQGLEFLIYFQGNSAPDKSGLPSDRFSAERTGGSVSTLTIQRTQQEDSAVYLCASSQDRVYEQYFGPGTRLTVT.

V gene TRBV7-9 combines with J gene TRBJ1-5, with unresolved D. The germline gives CDR1 SEHNR, CDR2 FQNEAQ (reference sequence). Deletions cut 8 bases from V and 7 bases from J, with 9 bases between. The CDR3 loop spans 11 amino acids. CDR3 in DNA: TGTGCCAGCGGACTGGAACAGCCCCAGCATTTT. Protein: CASGLEQPQHF.

This clone was observed many times. This chain uses TRBV19 with TRBJ2-4, with TRBD1 matching over 7 bases. The V gene end was trimmed by 4 bases and the J gene end by 1 base; junction bases not matched to a gene: 13. Germline V gene sequence: CDR1 LNHDA, CDR2 SQIVND (reference sequence). The CDR3 contains 18 residues. The CDR3 nucleotides read TGTGCCAGTAGTACCCAGACAGGGCTGCTACTGGCCAAAAACATTCAGTACTTC. It is translated as CASSTQTGLLLAKNIQYF.

The CDR3 nucleotides are TGCGCCAGCAGCTTGACTAGCGCACAAGAGACCCAGTACTTC. This translates into CASSLTSAQETQYF. The chain uses TRBV5-1 and TRBJ2-5, with 7 bases aligning to TRBD2. Unmatched junction bases numbered 2, after V lost 1 base and J lost 2 bases. Germline V gives CDR1 SGHRS, CDR2 YFSETQ. The CDR3 has 14 residues.

This chain links TRBV7-9 with TRBJ2-5; the match to TRBD2 covers 9 bases. Trimming removed 3 bases from V and 6 bases from J; junction bases left unmatched: 8. This CDR3 region has 15 residues. Germline CDR1 and CDR2: SEHNR and FQNEAQ (reference sequence). The DNA of the CDR3 is TGTGCCAGCAGCTTCGGGCTAGCGGGGTGGAAGACCCAGTACTTC. It specifies CASSFGLAGWKTQYF.

This clone came up once. This chain uses TRBV30 with TRBJ1-2; D unresolved. The ends were cut back, 7 bases at V and 8 bases at J, with 5 bases in the middle. The CDR3 is made up of 8 amino acids. CDR1 and CDR2 from the germline V gene are GTSNPN and SVGIG (reference sequence). This CDR3 reads CASQGYTF. The CDR3 DNA sequence: TGTGCCTCCCAGGGCTACACCTTC.

V and J are TRBV30 and TRBJ1-5; D not certain. Trimming took off 2 bases at V and 5 bases at J, with 16 bases between the two ends. The CDR3 covers 15 residues. The V gene's germline CDR1 is GTSNPN and CDR2 SVGIG (reference sequence). The CDR3 reads CAWSPEAPGHQPQHF. The CDR3 DNA sequence: TGTGCCTGGAGTCCGGAGGCCCCGGGCCATCAGCCCCAGCATTTT. Full variable domain (rest looked up from reference TRBV30 and TRBJ1-5): SQTIHQWPATLVQPVGSPLSLECTVEGTSNPNLYWYRQAAGRGLQLLFYSVGIGQISSEVPQNLSASRPQDRQFILSSKKLLLSDSGFYLCAWSPEAPGHQPQHFGDGTRLSIL.